The source of this TCR beta chain is a study of blood T cells in healthy people across ages. Study in general: For every two T cells, template switching captured about one barcoded beta molecule.

Notes on this clonotype: Its antigen is still unknown.

Study-wide points: There was no known CMV status for donors, so expanded clonotype changes were possibly confounded.

The authors ran a second PCR of about 6 to 12 cycles using a sample-barcoded 5' primer and a J-beta primer mix. Through a template-switch adaptor with 12 random nucleotides, each cDNA molecule received a tag. Each CDR3 protein is one row after TCRdb ran MiXCR on the 5' RACE reads. The table lists about 1 million distinct CDR3 sequences, around 45% of them singletons. Healthy Caucasian individuals from Russia aged roughly 6 to 90 served as donors. Germline V gene data show CDR1 as SGHDT and CDR2 as YYEEEE. The V end was cut by 0 bases, the J end by 2 bases, with 11 bases between. This CDR3 contains 15 residues.

The sequencing input was blood. This sequence originates from a woman in her fifties or sixties in good health. The rearrangement uses TRBV5-6 and TRBJ2-5, with TRBD2 as a possible D gene (5 bases). For the CDR3, the DNA is TGTGCCAGCAGCTTGGTGGGAGCGGTTCAAGAGACCCAGTACTTC. Translating gives CASSLVGAVQETQYF. Full variable domain (missing parts from reference TRBV5-6 and TRBJ2-5): DAGVTQSPTHLIKTRGQQVTLRCSPKSGHDTVSWYQQALGQGPQFIFQYYEEEERQRGNFPDRFSGHQFPNYSSELNVNALLLGDSALYLCASSLVGAVQETQYFGPGTRLLVL.